Below are 21 T cell receptor beta chains sequenced from a single sample in a study of response to subunit inactivated influenza vaccine. TCRdb passed the RT-PCR reads through MiXCR, listing each CDR3 protein once. The table shows more than 500,000 distinct CDR3 sequences, with 11% occurring only once. This same sample was also part of a study on T cells expressing NK-cell markers. That study reports: cDNA encoding TCR beta was synthesized via 5'RACE template switching incorporating UMIs.

Specimen: PBMCs from blood, collected on the day of vaccination. Receptors were obtained from a man over 45 who received an inactivated influenza vaccine.

The rearrangement joins TRBV10-3 to TRBJ2-1; a weak D match, TRBD2 (5 bases). Trimming removed 11 bases from V and 7 bases from J, with 18 bases in between. CDR1 is ENHRY and CDR2 is SYGVKD in the germline V gene. There are 13 residues in the CDR3. CDR3 nucleotides: TGTGCCGAACCGGACGGGGTGGCAAATGAGCAGTTCTTC. Its protein is CAEPDGVANEQFF.

This clonotype turned up a few times. The chain has TRBV4-1 and TRBJ2-5; D is possibly TRBD2 (6 bases). The length of the CDR3 is 16 residues. V was trimmed by 4 bases and J by 4 bases, leaving 19 bases between them. The germline V gene has CDR1 MGHRA and CDR2 YSYEKL. This chain's CDR3 is CASSRDVELRGETQYF. The CDR3 DNA follows: TGCGCCAGCAGCCGCGACGTGGAGTTGCGGGGAGAGACCCAGTACTTC.

This chain links TRBV3-1 with TRBJ2-7, with D tentatively TRBD1 (5 bases). The germline V gene has CDR1 LGHDT and CDR2 YNNKEL (reference sequence). The CDR3 is 13 residues long. Between the trimmed V and J ends, which lost 6 bases and 4 bases, there was a span of 13 bases. This chain's CDR3 is CASRPRDRYEQYF. The CDR3 nucleotides read TGTGCCAGCAGACCCCGTGACAGATACGAGCAGTACTTC.

This chain joins TRBV3-1 and TRBJ2-1; 14 bases match TRBD2. Germline lookup yields CDR1 LGHDT and CDR2 YNNKEL (reference sequence). The length of the CDR3 is 17 residues. Trimming cost V 4 bases and J 6 bases; bases outside gene matches: 8. For the CDR3, the DNA is TGTGCCAGCAGCCCCCCGGGACTAGCGGGGGCACGCAATGAGCAGTTCTTC. Translated, it gives CASSPPGLAGARNEQFF.

A few counts support this clonotype. This chain joins TRBV6-1 and TRBJ2-7, with 10 bases lining up with TRBD1. The CDR3 has 15 residues. Germline V gives CDR1 MNHNS, CDR2 SASEGT. Trimming cost V 6 bases and J 2 bases; bases outside gene matches: 7. CDR3: CASRTSGTGAYEQYF. CDR3 in DNA: TGTGCCAGCAGAACCTCCGGGACAGGGGCCTACGAGCAGTACTTC.

Only a few counts were recorded for this clonotype. This rearrangement joins TRBV7-2 to TRBJ1-5; maybe TRBD1 (5 bases). Germline CDR1 reads SGHTA; CDR2 reads FQGNSA. This CDR3 has 16 amino acids. Between the trimmed V and J ends, which lost 1 base and 0 bases, there was a span of 10 bases. In nucleotides, the CDR3 is TGTGCCAGCAGCTTAGGCTCAGGGTATAGCAATCAGCCCCAGCATTTT. This sequence encodes CASSLGSGYSNQPQHF.

This clonotype was counted ten times or more. The chain couples TRBV28 to TRBJ2-3, with 8 bases lining up with TRBD2. From germline, CDR1 is MDHEN and CDR2 SYDVKM. The length of the CDR3 is 16 residues. V was clipped by 6 bases and J by 3 bases; unmatched bases: 11. CDR3 coding DNA: TGTGCCAGCAGCTATTGGACTAGCCTCAAAACAGATACGCAGTATTTT. Its translation is CASSYWTSLKTDTQYF.

The chain is built from TRBV28 and TRBJ1-4; the D gene is possibly TRBD1 (6 bases). CDR3 length: 15 amino acids. Trimming took off 5 bases at V and 13 bases at J, with 23 bases between the two ends. From germline, CDR1 is MDHEN and CDR2 SYDVKM. The CDR3 DNA is TGTGCCAGCAGTCCCCTCGAGGGACACGCGGTAACACTGTTTTTT. Translating gives CASSPLEGHAVTLFF.

As DNA, the CDR3 is TGTGCCAGCAGTCTCCGGACAGTCTACGAGCAGTACTTC. This translates into CASSLRTVYEQYF. The chain joins TRBV28 to TRBJ2-7; a possible D gene is TRBD1 (6 bases). This CDR3 contains 13 residues. Germline CDR1 and CDR2: MDHEN and SYDVKM. V lost 5 bases and J 3 bases, leaving 11 bases between the germline ends.

This clonotype was observed a few times. The gene calls are TRBV20-1 and TRBJ2-1; D possibly corresponds to TRBD2 (6 bases). With 8 bases removed from V and 7 bases from J, the gap between germline ends came to 18 bases. CDR3 length: 13 residues. The germline CDR1 and CDR2 sequences are DFQATT and SNEGSKA (reference sequence). The CDR3 DNA reads TGCAGTTGGGACGGCCCTGGGAGGAATGAGCAGTTCTTC. Residues: CSWDGPGRNEQFF.

This clonotype was observed a few times. The V and J genes are TRBV7-8 and TRBJ2-2, with D hard to call. Germline V gene data show CDR1 as SGHVS and CDR2 as FQNEAQ. V dropped 0 bases and J dropped 0 bases, with 8 bases sitting between them. The length of the CDR3 is 16 residues. The CDR3 DNA is TGTGCCAGCAGCTTAGCCTTTGGCACGAACACCGGGGAGCTGTTTTTT. This sequence encodes CASSLAFGTNTGELFF.

The CDR3 DNA follows: TGTGCCAGCAGCGTTACTAGCGGGGGGGCTAGCACAGATACGCAGTATTTT. Amino acids: CASSVTSGGASTDTQYF. The chain is built from TRBV7-8 and TRBJ2-3; 13 bases align to TRBD2. This CDR3 comprises 17 residues. V shed 5 bases and J 0 bases; nucleotides not matched to a gene: 5. CDR1 is SGHVS, CDR2 FQNEAQ, per germline. Using reference TRBV7-8 and TRBJ2-3 for the parts outside the CDR3, the full variable domain is GAGVSQSPRYKVAKRGQDVALRCDPISGHVSLFWYQQALGQGPEFLTYFQNEAQLDKSGLPSDRFFAERPEGSVSTLKIQRTQQEDSAVYLCASSVTSGGASTDTQYFGPGTRLTVL.

This clonotype was observed at least ten times. The J gene is TRBJ2-1, the V gene TRBV12-3 or TRBV12-4; TRBD1 matches at 9 bases. CDR3 length: 15 residues. Trimming took 1 base from V and 7 from J; bases not matched to a gene: 5. The CDR3 DNA reads TGTGCCAGCAGTTTAGGACCGGGGACAGGGAATGAGCAGTTCTTC. As protein: CASSLGPGTGNEQFF.

The table lists this clonotype with many counts. The chain recombines TRBV5-1 with TRBJ2-7, with a tentative D call TRBD2 (5 bases). In germline, CDR1 is SGHRS, CDR2 YFSETQ. This CDR3 is built from 15 residues. V was cut by 1 base and J by 0 bases, with 11 bases left in between. The CDR3 region has the DNA TGCGCCAGCAGCTTGTCCGGGGTACCCTCCTACGAGCAGTACTTC. This codes for CASSLSGVPSYEQYF.

Only a few counts were recorded for this clonotype. The chain combines TRBV7-2 with TRBJ2-7; 10 bases line up with TRBD1. The V gene end was trimmed by 1 base and the J gene end by 7 bases; junction bases not matched to a gene: 10. Per germline, CDR1 SGHTA and CDR2 FQGNSA. This CDR3 spans 16 amino acids. The CDR3 DNA follows: TGTGCCAGCAGCTTAGTTTTAGGGACAGGGGATGGGGAGCAGTACTTC. As protein: CASSLVLGTGDGEQYF.

This clonotype has at least ten counts. This chain uses TRBV29-1 with TRBJ2-1, with 8 bases aligning to TRBD2. The CDR3 runs 14 residues. Trimming cost V 6 bases and J 9 bases; bases outside gene matches: 13. Germline values: CDR1 SQVTM, CDR2 ANQGSEA. This CDR3 reads CSVARTSPGGEQFF. The CDR3, as DNA: TGCAGCGTCGCCCGGACTAGCCCGGGAGGTGAGCAGTTCTTC.

In this sample, this clonotype turned up once. The junction departs from the called germline gene at one end, perhaps through a read error. The V and J genes are TRBV7-2 and TRBJ2-1; 14 nucleotides line up with TRBD2. CDR3 length equals 17 residues. CDR1 SGHTA and CDR2 FQGNSA come from the germline V gene. The CDR3 here is CASSKAGLAGVHNEQLF. The CDR3 region has the DNA TGTGCCAGCAGTAAAGCGGGACTAGCGGGAGTTCACAATGAGCAGCTCTTC. Full variable domain (outside the CDR3, taken from reference TRBV7-2 and TRBJ2-1): GAGVSQSPSNKVTEKGKDVELRCDPISGHTALYWYRQSLGQGLEFLIYFQGNSAPDKSGLPSDRFSAERTGGSVSTLTIQRTQQEDSAVYLCASSKAGLAGVHNEQLFGPGTRLTVL.

The sample holds many counts of this clonotype. The chain couples TRBV13 to TRBJ2-7, with 9 bases fitting TRBD2. With 3 bases clipped from V and 0 bases from J, the junction kept 12 bases outside the gene matches. CDR1 PRHDT and CDR2 FYEKMQ come from the germline V gene (reference sequence). The CDR3 loop spans 18 amino acids. The CDR3, as DNA: TGTGCCAGCAGCTTCAGGAGCAACGGCGGGAGGGACTCCTACGAGCAGTACTTC. Amino acid sequence: CASSFRSNGGRDSYEQYF.

The chain combines TRBV6-1 with TRBJ2-7; 12 positions match TRBD2. The CDR3 sequence is 14 residues long. CDR1 and CDR2 from the germline V gene are MNHNS and SASEGT. V was pared by 5 bases and J by 3 bases, with 2 bases of the junction left unmatched. The CDR3 loop is CASSLAGGHYEQYF. The CDR3 coding sequence is TGTGCCAGCAGTCTAGCGGGGGGGCACTACGAGCAGTACTTC.

This clonotype has a handful of counts. V usage is TRBV5-5 and J usage is TRBJ2-3; TRBD2 might be the D (5 bases). CDR1 and CDR2 from the germline V gene are SGHKS and YYEKEE (reference sequence). V gave up 0 bases and J gave up 2 bases, with 13 bases separating them. The length of the CDR3 is 16 residues. The CDR3 coding sequence is TGTGCCAGCAGCTTGGTCATCAGCGGTCCCACAGATACGCAGTATTTT. It is translated as CASSLVISGPTDTQYF.

This clonotype was seen more than once but under ten times. The chain recombines TRBV4-3 with TRBJ2-2; 10 bases align to TRBD2. The CDR3 runs to 19 residues. From germline, CDR1 is LGHNA and CDR2 YSLEER. After removal of 0 bases from V and 2 bases from J, the junction contained 9 bases not matched to a gene. CDR3 amino acids: CASSQDEASGGLNTGELFF. DNA of the CDR3: TGCGCCAGCAGCCAAGATGAAGCTAGCGGGGGATTAAACACCGGGGAGCTGTTTTTT.